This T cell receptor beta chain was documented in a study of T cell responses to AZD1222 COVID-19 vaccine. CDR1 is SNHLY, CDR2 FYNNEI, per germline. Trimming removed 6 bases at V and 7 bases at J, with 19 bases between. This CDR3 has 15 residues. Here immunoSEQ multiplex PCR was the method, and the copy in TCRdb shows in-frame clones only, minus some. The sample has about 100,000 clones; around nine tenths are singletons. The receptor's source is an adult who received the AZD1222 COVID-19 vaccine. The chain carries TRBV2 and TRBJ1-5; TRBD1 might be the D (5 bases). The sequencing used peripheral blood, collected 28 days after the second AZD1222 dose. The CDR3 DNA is TGTGCCAGCAGCCCCGGGCAAGGGGCCGGACAGCCCCAGCATTTT. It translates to CASSPGQGAGQPQHF.